Following are 8 T cell receptor beta chains from one sample sequenced in a study of human T cells and chemical hapten exposure. The time point: patch test 2, 6 weeks after DPC sensitization. This sample's treatment: therapeutic diphenylcyclopropenone sensitization with weekly scalp DPC. TCRdb used MiXCR to reprocess the RACE reads, holding one entry per CDR3 protein. The sample yields approximately 89,000 distinct CDR3 sequences, 6.5% to 8% seen once. The sample here was whole blood, taken in connection with sensitization to the hapten diphenylcyclopropenone (DPC). All receptors derive from a young woman with alopecia areata. Some clones in this sample may be carry-over from other donors' samples.

This clonotype was found many times. V gene TRBV5-1 combines with J gene TRBJ2-7; a weak D match, TRBD2 (6 bases). This CDR3 comprises 18 residues. The germline V gene encodes CDR1 SGHRS and CDR2 YFSETQ. The V end was cut by 3 bases, the J end by 5 bases, with 27 bases between. CDR3 sequence (DNA): TGCGCCAGCAGCTCTGGGGTAGGGAATAGCGGCCTTTTCGACGAGCAGTACTTC. Protein product: CASSSGVGNSGLFDEQYF. Combining the CDR3 with reference TRBV5-1 and TRBJ2-7 gives the whole variable domain KAGVTQTPRYLIKTRGQQVTLSCSPISGHRSVSWYQQTPGQGLQFLFEYFSETQRNKGNFPGRFSGRQFSNSRSEMNVSTLELGDSALYLCASSSGVGNSGLFDEQYFGPGTRLTVT.

There are a few counts of this clonotype. The junction does not match germline at one end; this may be a read error. The chain carries TRBV20-1 and TRBJ2-7; either TRBD1 or TRBD2 may supply D (5 bases each). Per germline, CDR1 DFQATT and CDR2 SNEGSKA (reference sequence). This CDR3 contains 13 residues. The CDR3 nucleotides are TGCAGTGCTGCCGGGACGTTTTCCTACGAGAAGTACTTC. This translates into CSAAGTFSYEKYF.

This clonotype was counted only a few times. The CDR3 DNA follows: TGCGCCAGCAGCTTGGCGGGACCTAGCGGGGGTAGGTACAATGAGCAGTTCTTC. Its translation is CASSLAGPSGGRYNEQFF. The chain joins TRBV5-1 to TRBJ2-1, with 10 bases fitting TRBD2. This CDR3 is 18 amino acids long. After removal of 0 bases from V and 4 bases from J, the junction contained 10 bases not matched to a gene. Looked up from germline, CDR1 is SGHRS and CDR2 is YFSETQ.

This clonotype has only a few counts. This sequence joins TRBV6-1 and TRBJ1-5; D ambiguous. Germline assignment: CDR1 MNHNS and CDR2 SASEGT. The CDR3 loop spans 14 amino acids. Deletions cut 9 bases from V and 5 bases from J, with 17 bases between. CDR3 DNA sequence: TGTGCCAGTGGTCGGGTCTACAGCGATCAGCCCCAGCATTTT. Its translation: CASGRVYSDQPQHF.

About this clonotype itself: A read error is possible here, since a much larger clone lies one base away. CDR3 loop: CASNTDRGRSEQFF. In nucleotides, the CDR3 is TGTGCCAGCAATACCGACAGGGGACGGAGTGAGCAGTTCTTC. The J gene is TRBJ2-1, the V gene TRBV27; 8 positions agree with TRBD1. The CDR3 loop spans 14 amino acids. Looked up from germline, CDR1 is MNHEY and CDR2 is SMNVEV (reference sequence). Germline trimming cut 7 bases from V and 9 bases from J; bases unmatched to any gene: 11.

This clonotype was seen more than once but under ten times. The chain carries TRBV5-5 and TRBJ2-3; TRBD1 might be the D (6 bases). Germline CDR1 SGHKS, CDR2 YYEKEE (reference sequence). V lost 4 bases and J 2 bases, leaving 14 bases between the germline ends. The CDR3 covers 15 residues. CDR3 in amino acids: CASSPRTAFTDTQYF. The CDR3 DNA reads as TGTGCCAGCAGCCCGCGGACAGCCTTCACAGATACGCAGTATTTT.

This clonotype was seen a handful of times. This chain joins TRBV5-1 and TRBJ2-1; tentative D call: TRBD2 (6 bases). The CDR3 covers 13 residues. Germline values: CDR1 SGHRS, CDR2 YFSETQ. Trimming removed 0 bases at V and 7 bases at J, with 8 bases between. The CDR3 DNA reads as TGCGCCAGCAGCTTGGTCGCGGGGAATGAGCAGTTCTTC. Protein sequence: CASSLVAGNEQFF.

This clonotype was counted a few times. The rearrangement uses TRBV6-6 and TRBJ1-4; D gene ambiguous. Germline V gene sequence: CDR1 MNHNY, CDR2 SVGAGI (reference sequence). The CDR3 length is 12 residues. V was trimmed by 5 bases and J by 10 bases, leaving 11 bases between them. CDR3 in DNA: TGTGCCAGCAGTACCCAATTCGGAAAACTGTTTTTT. Protein: CASSTQFGKLFF.